These 32 T cell receptor beta chains were sequenced from one sample in a study of blood T cells in healthy people across ages. Primed by a sample-barcoded 5' primer and a J-beta primer mix, a second PCR proceeded for about 7 to 12 cycles. TCRdb reanalysed the 5' RACE reads using MiXCR and keeps one entry per CDR3 protein. The sample shows around 780,000 distinct CDR3 sequences, approximately 53% of them seen only once. Sequencing used blood. Receptor source: a man aged 35 to 55 in good health.

The chain joins TRBV6-5 to TRBJ2-7; no reliable D call. The V gene's germline CDR1 is MNHEY and CDR2 SVGAGI. Trimming took 6 bases from V and 3 from J, leaving 12 bases between them. The CDR3 consists of 13 residues. The CDR3 nucleotides read TGTGCCAGCAGACCTTCAGTCAACTACGAGCAGTACTTC. This translates into CASRPSVNYEQYF.

This clonotype was counted between two and nine times. CDR3 sequence: CASSRAARNSPLHF. In nucleotides, the CDR3 is TGTGCCAGCAGTCGGGCTGCTCGGAATTCACCCCTCCACTTT. The chain employs TRBV28 and TRBJ1-6; unclear D gene. V lost 5 bases and J 7 bases, leaving 12 bases between the germline ends. The CDR3 covers 14 residues. Germline V gene data show CDR1 as MDHEN and CDR2 as SYDVKM.

This chain uses TRBV6-7 with TRBJ2-7, with D unresolved. TRBV6-7 is an ORF; its function is uncertain. V was cut by 5 bases and J by 1 base, with 24 bases left in between. There are 18 residues in the CDR3. The CDR3 region has the DNA TGTGCCAGCAGTCAAACGGCCCACATCCACCCACTGTCCTACGAGCAGTACTTC. It yields the protein CASSQTAHIHPLSYEQYF.

This clonotype has only a few counts. This chain connects TRBV29-1 to TRBJ2-7, with D perhaps matching TRBD1 (6 bases). This CDR3 is built from 14 residues. Germline CDR1 and CDR2: SQVTM and ANQGSEA. V dropped 6 bases and J dropped 0 bases, with 15 bases sitting between them. The CDR3 region is CSVVTGSSSYEQYF. The CDR3, as DNA: TGCAGCGTCGTAACAGGGTCTAGCTCCTACGAGCAGTACTTC.

CDR3 coding DNA: TGTGCCAGCAGTTACTTAGGAGGACAGCCCCAGCATTTT. This encodes CASSYLGGQPQHF. The gene calls are TRBV6-5 and TRBJ1-5; D is ambiguous. V lost 1 base and J 7 bases, leaving 8 bases between the germline ends. Germline CDR1 MNHEY, CDR2 SVGAGI. The CDR3 extends over 13 amino acids.

The chain couples TRBV7-2 to TRBJ1-2, with TRBD1 identical over 10 bases. The CDR3 length is 16 residues. Trimming at V came to 0 bases and at J to 5 bases, leaving 6 bases not matched to a gene. CDR1 and CDR2 from the germline V gene are SGHTA and FQGNSA. CDR3 amino acids: CASSLAVTGGSYGYTF. The CDR3 nucleotides are TGTGCCAGCAGCTTAGCAGTGACAGGGGGCTCTTATGGCTACACCTTC.

V is TRBV13 and J is TRBJ2-7, with 7 bases fitting TRBD1. CDR3 length: 16 residues. J lost 4 bases, V lost 4 bases, and 13 bases had no gene match. Germline loops: CDR1 PRHDT, CDR2 FYEKMQ (reference sequence). The CDR3 is CASSSRQGGPSYEQYF. As DNA, the CDR3 is TGTGCCAGCAGCTCCCGACAGGGTGGACCCTCTTACGAGCAGTACTTC.

This clonotype was observed a few times. The chain employs TRBV12-3 or TRBV12-4 and TRBJ2-7; either TRBD1 or TRBD2 may fit D (5 bases each). The V end was cut by 4 bases, the J end by 3 bases, with 13 bases between. The CDR3 has 14 amino acids. The CDR3 reads CASSWQGPGYEQYF. In DNA form, the CDR3 reads TGTGCCAGCAGTTGGCAGGGACCGGGCTACGAGCAGTACTTC.

The rearrangement joins TRBV7-2 to TRBJ1-1, with TRBD1 matching over 7 bases. The CDR3 has 14 amino acids. Germline V gene lookup returns CDR1 SGHTA and CDR2 FQGNSA. The junction had 11 bases not matched to a gene; V was cut back by 6 bases and J by 7 bases. CDR3 amino acids: CASSTPGGQSEAFF. The CDR3 DNA reads as TGTGCCAGCAGTACACCAGGGGGGCAAAGTGAAGCTTTCTTT.

This clonotype has more than one count but fewer than ten. The CDR3 protein is CASSYSGGLGSRPEQYF. The DNA for the CDR3 is TGTGCCAGCAGTTACTCCGGGGGTCTAGGGAGTAGACCCGAGCAGTACTTC. The genes are TRBV6-2 or TRBV6-3 and TRBJ2-7; D may be TRBD2 (6 bases). CDR1 and CDR2 from the germline V gene are MNHEY and SVGEGT. Trimming stripped 0 bases from V and 6 bases from J, with 21 bases between. CDR3 length: 17 amino acids.

This clonotype has only a few counts. This rearrangement joins TRBV20-1 to TRBJ1-2; D might be TRBD1 (5 bases). Trimming removed 5 bases from V and 6 bases from J, with 16 bases in between. Germline V gene data show CDR1 as DFQATT and CDR2 as SNEGSKA (reference sequence). This CDR3 has 13 residues. In DNA, the CDR3 is TGCAGTGCTTCAAGGGGAGACCAAAATGGCTACACCTTC. It specifies CSASRGDQNGYTF.

CDR3 coding DNA: TGTGCCAGCAGTTACTCGATTCGCAGCGGGAAATTTGGTGGCACAGATACGCAGTATTTT. Protein product: CASSYSIRSGKFGGTDTQYF. The chain carries TRBV6-5 and TRBJ2-3, with 7 bases lining up with TRBD2. CDR3 length equals 20 residues. Germline loops: CDR1 MNHEY, CDR2 SVGAGI. J lost 1 base, V lost 0 bases, and 16 bases had no gene match.

This rearrangement joins TRBV6-1 to TRBJ2-7; D gene ambiguous. Germline V lookup: CDR1 MNHNS, CDR2 SASEGT. The CDR3 runs to 15 residues. The V and J ends lost 1 base and 7 bases respectively, with 17 bases between them. The CDR3 DNA reads TGTGCCAGCAGTGAAGTTGCGGCAGGCGTGGCTGAGCAGTACTTC. Translation gives CASSEVAAGVAEQYF.

The chain employs TRBV10-3 and TRBJ2-7; D is unresolved. The germline V gene has CDR1 ENHRY and CDR2 SYGVKD. The CDR3 has 15 amino acids. V lost 5 bases and J 0 bases, leaving 14 bases between the germline ends. CDR3: CAISQSILSSYEQYF. CDR3 sequence (DNA): TGTGCCATCAGTCAGAGCATATTGAGCTCCTACGAGCAGTACTTC.

V usage is TRBV7-9 and J usage is TRBJ2-5; TRBD2 is a possible D gene (5 bases). V gave up 2 bases and J gave up 3 bases, with 22 bases separating them. This CDR3 region has 18 residues. Germline V gene sequence: CDR1 SEHNR, CDR2 FQNEAQ (reference sequence). Here the CDR3 DNA reads TGTGCCAGCAGCTTAATCCGCGATAGCGTCTTCCCAGAAGAGACCCAGTACTTC. This sequence encodes CASSLIRDSVFPEETQYF.

The chain carries TRBV5-4 and TRBJ2-3; D is undetermined. From germline, CDR1 is SGHNT and CDR2 YYREEE (reference sequence). The CDR3 has 13 residues. Between the trimmed V and J ends, which lost 9 bases and 2 bases, there was a span of 13 bases. Written as DNA, the CDR3 is TGTGCCACCTCGGTAGCCTACACAGATACGCAGTATTTT. Residues: CATSVAYTDTQYF.

V is TRBV12-3 or TRBV12-4 and J is TRBJ2-1, with TRBD1 identical over 10 bases. The CDR3 runs to 15 residues. Trimming cost V 6 bases and J 6 bases; bases outside gene matches: 8. In DNA, the CDR3 is TGTGCCAGCAGGAGAATTGGGACAGGGGTCAATGAGCAGTTCTTC. Translation gives CASRRIGTGVNEQFF.

The chain joins TRBV9 to TRBJ2-1; weak D call: TRBD2 (6 bases). Per the germline V gene, CDR1 is SGDLS and CDR2 is YYNGEE. V was pared by 7 bases and J by 2 bases, with 13 bases between. CDR3 size: 14 residues. The CDR3 coding sequence is TGTGCCAGCGAAGGGCGGGGACCCTACAATGAGCAGTTCTTC. It is translated as CASEGRGPYNEQFF.

This clonotype was seen a few times. This chain uses TRBV2 with TRBJ2-2, with D maybe TRBD2 (7 bases). Germline-derived CDR1 and CDR2 are SNHLY and FYNNEI. V lost 2 bases to trimming and J lost 7 bases, with 11 bases between them. CDR3 size: 14 residues. The DNA of the CDR3 is TGTGCCAGCAGTGAACGGGGGGCGGTCGGGGAGCTGTTTTTT. Protein: CASSERGAVGELFF.

A few counts support this clonotype. The J gene is TRBJ2-5, the V gene TRBV7-9; 9 positions match TRBD2. The V gene end was trimmed by 0 bases and the J gene end by 5 bases; junction bases not matched to a gene: 7. Germline CDR1 SEHNR, CDR2 FQNEAQ (reference sequence). This CDR3 comprises 16 residues. DNA for the CDR3: TGTGCCAGCAGCTTAGCAACCGGGACTAGCAGGGAGACCCAGTACTTC. Its translation is CASSLATGTSRETQYF. The full variable domain, its missing parts supplied by reference TRBV7-9 and TRBJ2-5, is DTGVSQNPRHKITKRGQNVTFRCDPISEHNRLYWYRQTLGQGPEFLTYFQNEAQLEKSRLLSDRFSAERPKGSFSTLEIQRTEQGDSAMYLCASSLATGTSRETQYFGPGTRLLVL.

This clonotype has only one observation. The rearrangement links TRBV28 to TRBJ2-3; D is perhaps TRBD1 or TRBD2 (5 bases each). From germline, CDR1 is MDHEN and CDR2 SYDVKM. This CDR3 is 15 amino acids long. V gave up 7 bases and J gave up 5 bases, with 19 bases separating them. CDR3 nucleotides: TGTGCCAGCAAAACCGGGACGGGTGTTCTAGATACGCAGTATTTT. Its protein is CASKTGTGVLDTQYF.

The V call is TRBV18, the J call TRBJ2-7; 8 nucleotides match TRBD2. The germline gives CDR1 KGHSH, CDR2 LQKENI. J was trimmed by 1 base and V by 3 bases; bases with no gene match: 8. The CDR3 runs to 16 residues. The CDR3: CASSPTTSGTSYEQYF. CDR3 coding DNA: TGTGCCAGCTCACCTACAACTAGCGGAACTTCCTACGAGCAGTACTTC.

This clonotype was counted a few times. The chain joins TRBV20-1 to TRBJ2-5; D gene unclear. Germline CDR1 reads DFQATT; CDR2 reads SNEGSKA (reference sequence). The CDR3 spans 12 residues. Trimming removed 3 bases from V and 5 bases from J, with 10 bases in between. CDR3 in amino acids: CSARKGGETQYF. Here the CDR3 DNA reads TGCAGTGCTAGGAAGGGTGGGGAGACCCAGTACTTC.

This clonotype was observed a handful of times. The rearrangement uses TRBV20-1 and TRBJ1-1; 8 nucleotides agree with TRBD1. The CDR3 loop spans 14 amino acids. V was pared by 6 bases and J by 2 bases, with 8 bases of the junction left unmatched. Looked up from germline, CDR1 is DFQATT and CDR2 is SNEGSKA (reference sequence). The CDR3 loop reads CSANPSGGNTEAFF. CDR3 DNA: TGCAGTGCCAACCCGTCAGGGGGCAACACTGAAGCTTTCTTT.

This chain connects TRBV14 to TRBJ2-1; D gene ambiguous. CDR3 length: 10 residues. The V end lost 7 bases, the J end lost 4 bases, and 2 bases lay between the germline ends. The germline V gene encodes CDR1 SGHDN and CDR2 FVKESK. The CDR3 DNA reads TGTGCCAGCAAATACAATGAGCAGTTCTTC. Its translation is CASKYNEQFF.

This clonotype has only one observation. The genes are TRBV11-2 and TRBJ2-6, with D uncertain. The CDR3 extends over 17 amino acids. CDR1 is SGHAT, CDR2 FQNNGV, per germline. Trimming took 3 bases from V and 0 from J, leaving 12 bases between them. In DNA form, the CDR3 reads TGTGCCAGCAGCTTTTTCGTCGGCCCCTCTGGGGCCAACGTCCTGACTTTC. Translation gives CASSFFVGPSGANVLTF. Full variable domain (rest looked up from reference TRBV11-2 and TRBJ2-6): EAGVAQSPRYKIIEKRQSVAFWCNPISGHATLYWYQQILGQGPKLLIQFQNNGVVDDSQLPKDRFSAERLKGVDSTLKIQPAKLEDSAVYLCASSFFVGPSGANVLTFGAGSRLTVL.

This clonotype was detected only a few times. The DNA for the CDR3 is TGTGCCAGCAGCGAGTGGGGACTAGCGGGCAGCTCTGGGGCCAACGTCCTGACTTTC. This gives the protein CASSEWGLAGSSGANVLTF. V and J are TRBV27 and TRBJ2-6; 12 bases line up with TRBD2. This CDR3 region has 19 residues. J gave up 0 bases and V 6 bases, and 9 bases lay outside the gene matches. CDR1 and CDR2 (germline): MNHEY, SMNVEV (reference sequence).

The chain is built from TRBV7-2 and TRBJ1-2; the match to TRBD1 covers 9 bases. Germline trimming cut 1 base from V and 4 bases from J; bases unmatched to any gene: 4. Germline CDR1 SGHTA, CDR2 FQGNSA. This CDR3 contains 15 residues. CDR3 protein: CASSLDRGPFYGYTF. The DNA for the CDR3 is TGTGCCAGCAGCTTAGACAGGGGGCCCTTCTATGGCTACACCTTC.

The rearrangement links TRBV3-1 to TRBJ2-1; D gene ambiguous. The J call may not be correct, given that the DNA end is closer to TRBJ2-7. Germline V gene lookup returns CDR1 LGHDT and CDR2 YNNKEL (reference sequence). This CDR3 comprises 15 residues. The CDR3 bases are TGTGCCAGCAGCCAAGATCTGAGCTCCTACAATGAGCAGTACTTC. Residues: CASSQDLSSYNEQYF.

This clonotype was picked up one time. CDR3 bases: TGTGCCAGCAGCTTAGATCTTGAGGGCCGCTACGAGCAGTACTTC. This gives the protein CASSLDLEGRYEQYF. The chain combines TRBV11-2 with TRBJ2-7, with D possibly being TRBD2 (5 bases). This CDR3 region has 15 residues. V lost 0 bases and J lost 3, with 12 bases in between. Germline V CDR1 and CDR2: SGHAT, FQNNGV.

This chain links TRBV9 with TRBJ2-3, with D uncertain. Germline V gene sequence: CDR1 SGDLS, CDR2 YYNGEE. The CDR3 consists of 15 residues. V lost 0 bases to trimming and J lost 2 bases, with 10 bases between them. This CDR3 reads CASSVVSWATDTQYF. DNA of the CDR3: TGTGCCAGCAGCGTAGTTTCTTGGGCCACAGATACGCAGTATTTT.

The chain recombines TRBV6-2 or TRBV6-3 with TRBJ2-3, with D perhaps matching TRBD1 (5 bases). V was trimmed by 2 bases and J by 4 bases, leaving 16 bases between them. Per the germline V gene, CDR1 is MNHEY and CDR2 is SVGEGT. The CDR3 runs 16 residues. CDR3 amino acids: CASSYDSAQGADTQYF. The CDR3 bases are TGTGCCAGCAGTTACGACTCAGCCCAGGGTGCAGATACGCAGTATTTT.